This is a list of T cell receptor beta chains from one sample in a study of cytomegalovirus exposure and HLA in healthy donors. Here immunoSEQ multiplex PCR was the method, and the copy in TCRdb shows in-frame clones only, minus some. The data hold 100,000 to 150,000 clones, with about 81% observed a single time. Sequencing was done on a sample of PBMCs. The receptors shown here come from a woman younger than 45 in good health and CMV-seronegative. The CDR3 runs from the conserved cysteine through the conserved F or W. Each record gives: J gene, V gene, D gene, clone size, CDR3 DNA, CDR3 protein. The D gene is left open where the match is weak. The size entry is marked missing in some rows and otherwise reads once, few, many or a size class.

TRBJ1-4,TRBV4-3,-,-,TGCGCCAGCAGCCAAGTTCGGGGGGCAACTAATGAAAAACTGTTTTTT,CASSQVRGATNEKLFF
TRBJ1-1,TRBV10-3,-,-,TGTGCCATCAGTGAGGGTAGGACAGCGAACACTGAAGCTTTCTTT,CAISEGRTANTEAFF
TRBJ2-7,TRBV5-6,-,-,TGTGCCAGCAGCTTGTCCGGGACACTGTACGAGCAGTACTTC,CASSLSGTLYEQYF
TRBJ1-2,TRBV2,-,-,TGTGCCAGCAGGGAGAGGGAGACTAACTATGGCTACACCTTC,CASRERETNYGYTF
TRBJ1-4,TRBV12-5,TRBD1,-,TGTGCTAGTGGCTCTGACAGGGTCGTCGAAAAACTGTTTTTT,CASGSDRVVEKLFF
TRBJ1-2,TRBV6-5,-,few,TGTGCCAGCAGTTACTCCCCTGCGAGCCCGAAAGTGGGCTACACCTTC,CASSYSPASPKVGYTF
TRBJ2-7,TRBV7-2,-,-,TGTGCCAGCAGCGTGGCCAGGGGAGGGTACGAGCAGTACTTC,CASSVARGGYEQYF
TRBJ1-1,TRBV21-1,-,-,TGTGCCAGCAGCAAAGGGGCAAGAGACACTGAAGCTTTCTTT,CASSKGARDTEAFF
TRBJ1-2,TRBV6-5,-,-,TGTGCCAGCAGTCGAGGGGGGGCCTATGGCTACACCTTC,CASSRGGAYGYTF
TRBJ2-5,TRBV7-2,-,-,TGTGCCAGCAGCCCCCGGCGGGAAGAGACCCAGTACTTC,CASSPRREETQYF
TRBJ2-7,TRBV5-6,-,-,TGTGCCAGCAGCTCTAGCTCCTACGAGCAGTACTTC,CASSSSSYEQYF
TRBJ2-1,TRBV2,TRBD2,-,TGTGCCAGCAGCCGACTAGCGGGGCCTTACAATGAGCAGTTCTTC,CASSRLAGPYNEQFF
TRBJ2-1,TRBV15,TRBD2,-,TGTGCCACCAGTCGGGGGGGCTCCTACAATGAGCAGTTCTTC,CATSRGGSYNEQFF
TRBJ1-6,TRBV11-2,-,few,TGTGCCAGCAGCTCGGGGGGTGGAAATTCACCCCTCCACTTT,CASSSGGGNSPLHF
TRBJ2-7,TRBV2,TRBD1,-,TGTGCCAGCAGCAATGAACAGGGGCGATTCGAGCAGTACTTC,CASSNEQGRFEQYF
TRBJ1-5,TRBV6-5,TRBD1,-,TGTGCCAGCAGTTACGGGGGGACAGGTAATCAGCCCCAGCATTTT,CASSYGGTGNQPQHF
TRBJ1-4,TRBV7-9,TRBD1,-,TGTGCCAGCAGGACAGGGGGATCGTTAACGGGTGAAAAACTGTTTTTT,CASRTGGSLTGEKLFF
TRBJ2-1,TRBV6-5,TRBD2,-,TGTGCCAGCAGCCCCGACCTGGGACTAGGGCAGCAGTTCTTC,CASSPDLGLGQQFF
TRBJ2-1,TRBV9,TRBD2,-,TGTGCCAGCAGTCCCGGGACTAGCGGGGGGCAGGATGAGCAGTTCTTC,CASSPGTSGGQDEQFF
TRBJ2-2,TRBV4-1,TRBD1,-,TGCGCCAGCAGCCCTCAGGGGGGACAGGGGGCCGTCGGGGAGCTGTTTTTT,CASSPQGGQGAVGELFF
TRBJ2-5,TRBV19,TRBD2,-,TGTGCCAGTAGTAGTCCGGGACTAGCGGGAGTAGGTCAAGAGACCCAGTACTTC,CASSSPGLAGVGQETQYF
TRBJ2-3,TRBV7-9,TRBD1,few,TGTGCCAGCAGCTTAGGGGGACAGGGGGATACGCAGTATTTT,CASSLGGQGDTQYF
TRBJ1-2,TRBV10-2,-,-,TGCGCCAGCACCAGGGAAATTAACTATGGCTACACCTTC,CASTREINYGYTF
TRBJ2-1,TRBV5-4,TRBD2,-,TGTGCCAGCAGCTTAGAGGGAGGGCCTTACAATGAGCAGTTCTTC,CASSLEGGPYNEQFF
TRBJ2-7,TRBV18,TRBD1,-,TGTGCCAGCTCAAGGACAGGGTACGAGCAGTACTTC,CASSRTGYEQYF
TRBJ1-5,TRBV6-6,-,few,TGTGCCAGCAGTTACGTGGGCGTTTCCAATCAGCCCCAGCATTTT,CASSYVGVSNQPQHF
TRBJ2-5,TRBV5-4,TRBD2,-,TGTGCCAGCAGCTTGTATCTAGGCAGGACTAGCGGGCAAGAGACCCAGTACTTC,CASSLYLGRTSGQETQYF
TRBJ2-4,TRBV11-2,TRBD2,few,TGTGCCAGCAGCAGCGGGGGCGGAAACATTCAGTACTTC,CASSSGGGNIQYF
TRBJ1-2,TRBV6-6,-,once,TGTGCCAGCAGATTCCCTTCAGGGGCGTATGGCTACACCTTC,CASRFPSGAYGYTF
TRBJ2-7,TRBV28,TRBD1,once,TGTGCCAGCAGTTTCCACAGGACAGGGGCCTACGAGCAGTACTTC,CASSFHRTGAYEQYF
TRBJ2-3,TRBV7-8,TRBD2,-,TGTGCCAGCAGCTTACGGGCAGGGGGAATAGCGGGAGGGCGGGGTAGGGATACGCAGTATTTT,CASSLRAGGIAGGRGRDTQYF
TRBJ1-1,TRBV6-5,-,-,TGTGCCAGCAGTTGGGGACAAAGCGGTCTAGGGAGAGCTTTCTTT,CASSWGQSGLGRAFF
TRBJ2-5,TRBV29-1,-,few,TGCAGCGTTGAAGAGGGCAGGGCAGGAGAGACCCAGTACTTC,CSVEEGRAGETQYF
TRBJ1-6,TRBV5-1,-,-,TGCGCCAGCAGCTTGGAGGGGCAGGGGACAAATTCACCCCTCCACTTT,CASSLEGQGTNSPLHF
TRBJ2-5,TRBV10-3,TRBD2,-,TGTGCCAGCATGGGGTCTAGCGGGAATGGGGAGACCCAGTACTTC,CASMGSSGNGETQYF